The 32 T cell receptor beta chains given below trace back to one sample, sequenced in a study of shared clonotypes between healthy human individuals (TCRdb year 2020). Library creation used the immunoSEQ multiplex PCR assay. What TCRdb holds here is the immuneACCESS table cut down to in-frame rearrangements. Part of the clones is not present; checked against another copy, under half of the missing clones reflect an unresolved V gene, and the others are unexplained. This sample gives some 2,100,000 clones in total; approximately 94% of them show up just once. Of the sample, over 0.1% falls within the top ten clones. Sequencing was performed on naive CD4+ T cells sorted from blood. The cell subset or site label of this sample denotes: CD45RA+ positively selected. These receptor sequences come from a man younger than 30 in good health.

This clone was counted between two and nine times. The chain has TRBV5-6 and TRBJ1-1, with D perhaps matching TRBD1 (5 bases). Germline CDR1 reads SGHDT; CDR2 reads YYEEEE. This CDR3 is built from 13 residues. Trimming removed 2 bases at V and 1 base at J, with 6 bases between. The CDR3 bases are TGTGCCAGCAGCTTTGGGGGGAACACTGAAGCTTTCTTT. Its translation: CASSFGGNTEAFF.

The V call is TRBV9, the J call TRBJ2-7; 7 bases line up with TRBD1. This CDR3 comprises 14 residues. Trimming at V came to 5 bases and at J to 2 bases, leaving 7 bases not matched to a gene. Germline V gives CDR1 SGDLS, CDR2 YYNGEE. The CDR3: CASRSRQGPYEQYF. The CDR3, as DNA: TGTGCCAGCAGGTCGAGACAGGGACCCTACGAGCAGTACTTC.

This chain uses TRBV5-1 with TRBJ2-5, with 7 bases lining up with TRBD1. The trim removed 1 base at V and 2 bases at J, leaving 5 bases unmatched. CDR3 length equals 15 residues. In germline, CDR1 is SGHRS, CDR2 YFSETQ. CDR3 amino acids: CASSLMGQTQETQYF. DNA for the CDR3: TGCGCCAGCAGCTTGATGGGACAGACACAAGAGACCCAGTACTTC.

The V gene is TRBV7-9, the J gene TRBJ1-1; 11 bases align to TRBD1. Unmatched junction bases numbered 3, after V lost 5 bases and J lost 4 bases. The CDR3 has 14 amino acids. Germline V gene sequence: CDR1 SEHNR, CDR2 FQNEAQ (reference sequence). CDR3 in DNA: TGTGCCAGCAGCCCGGGACAGGGGGGCACTGAAGCTTTCTTT. Translation gives CASSPGQGGTEAFF.

This sequence joins TRBV6-6 and TRBJ1-1; D ambiguous. The CDR3 has 14 residues. CDR1 and CDR2 from the germline V gene are MNHNY and SVGAGI (reference sequence). V was cut by 2 bases and J by 4 bases, with 11 bases left in between. The CDR3 region is CASSYGLASTEAFF. CDR3 nucleotides: TGTGCCAGCAGTTACGGCCTAGCGAGCACTGAAGCTTTCTTT.

The chain's CDR3 is CASSSVSGEPNLYF. In DNA, the CDR3 is TGTGCCAGCAGCTCGGTCAGCGGGGAGCCCAACCTATACTTC. This chain joins TRBV11-2 and TRBJ2-7, with TRBD2 matching over 7 bases. This CDR3 contains 14 residues. The trim removed 4 bases at V and 13 bases at J, leaving 16 bases unmatched. CDR1 is SGHAT, CDR2 FQNNGV, per germline. Filled out from reference TRBV11-2 and TRBJ2-7, the complete variable domain reads EAGVAQSPRYKIIEKRQSVAFWCNPISGHATLYWYQQILGQGPKLLIQFQNNGVVDDSQLPKDRFSAERLKGVDSTLKIQPAKLEDSAVYLCASSSVSGEPNLYFGPGTRLTVT.

J is TRBJ1-3 and V is TRBV28; D ambiguous. The germline CDR1 and CDR2 sequences are MDHEN and SYDVKM. Between the trimmed V and J ends, which lost 2 bases and 4 bases, there was a span of 6 bases. CDR3 length equals 13 residues. In DNA, the CDR3 is TGTGCCAGCAGTTTAATTGCAGGAAACACCATATATTTT. Amino acid sequence: CASSLIAGNTIYF.

The CDR3: CAWSVLGAITDTQYF. In nucleotides, the CDR3 is TGTGCCTGGAGTGTACTGGGAGCCATTACAGATACGCAGTATTTT. V and J are TRBV30 and TRBJ2-3; D may be TRBD2 (5 bases). Germline-derived CDR1 and CDR2 are GTSNPN and SVGIG (reference sequence). The length of the CDR3 is 15 residues. V lost 0 bases and J 3 bases, leaving 13 bases between the germline ends.

V is TRBV27 and J is TRBJ2-1; TRBD1 aligns across 8 bases. The CDR3 runs to 15 residues. Germline V gene data show CDR1 as MNHEY and CDR2 as SMNVEV (reference sequence). The junction had 9 bases not matched to a gene; V was cut back by 5 bases and J by 6 bases. As DNA, the CDR3 is TGTGCCAGCAGTGGGACAGGAAGTCTTCGCAATGAGCAGTTCTTC. It specifies CASSGTGSLRNEQFF.

The gene calls are TRBV29-1 and TRBJ2-6; D is unresolved. V was clipped by 3 bases and J by 1 base, with 7 bases between them. CDR3 length: 14 residues. The V gene's germline CDR1 is SQVTM and CDR2 ANQGSEA. This CDR3 is CSVDSGSGANVLTF. In DNA form, the CDR3 reads TGCAGCGTTGACTCCGGGTCTGGGGCCAACGTCCTGACTTTC.

The chain carries TRBV21-1 and TRBJ2-3; the table names TRBD2, a call not compared with the DNA. TRBV21-1 is annotated as a pseudogene. The CDR3 has 17 amino acids. In nucleotides, the CDR3 is TGTGCCAGCAGCAAAACCCCAAAACGCGGGAACACAGATACGCAGTATTTT. It specifies CASSKTPKRGNTDTQYF.

As regards this clone: This specimen includes other DNA sequences encoding the same CDR3. The rearrangement uses TRBV5-6 and TRBJ1-1; D gene uncertain. Germline V lookup: CDR1 SGHDT, CDR2 YYEEEE. V was cut by 0 bases and J by 1 base, with 7 bases left in between. The CDR3 has 14 residues. Here the CDR3 reads CASSLGHSNTEAFF. CDR3 nucleotides: TGTGCCAGCAGCTTGGGGCATTCGAACACTGAAGCTTTCTTT.

V gene TRBV6-1 combines with J gene TRBJ2-4, with 7 bases identical to TRBD2. V was clipped by 6 bases and J by 11 bases; unmatched bases: 19. Germline CDR1 and CDR2: MNHNS and SASEGT. The CDR3 is 16 amino acids. CDR3: CASRELLGTNLGVQYF. CDR3 in DNA: TGTGCCAGCAGAGAACTCCTCGGGACTAACTTGGGCGTTCAGTACTTC.

V is TRBV6-5 and J is TRBJ1-2; 8 bases align to TRBD1. V lost 2 bases and J lost 1; bases outside the gene matches: 3. CDR1 is MNHEY and CDR2 is SVGAGI in the germline V gene. This CDR3 has 15 amino acids. CDR3 in DNA: TGTGCCAGCAGTTACCGGACAGGGATTAACTATGGCTACACCTTC. It is translated as CASSYRTGINYGYTF.

The rearrangement links TRBV7-9 to TRBJ2-7; no reliable D call. Per the germline V gene, CDR1 is SEHNR and CDR2 is FQNEAQ (reference sequence). V shed 5 bases and J shed 5 bases, with 10 bases lying between them. The CDR3 sequence is 12 residues long. CDR3 region: CASSRSTDEQYF. In nucleotides, the CDR3 is TGTGCCAGCAGCCGATCTACGGACGAGCAGTACTTC.

The V call is TRBV11-2, the J call TRBJ2-3, with TRBD2 matching over 11 bases. Germline V lookup: CDR1 SGHAT, CDR2 FQNNGV. Unmatched junction bases numbered 9, after V lost 1 base and J lost 6 bases. The CDR3 runs to 17 residues. CDR3 protein: CASSLGRSGGATDTQYF. Here the CDR3 DNA reads TGTGCCAGCAGCTTAGGTCGTAGCGGGGGGGCCACGGATACGCAGTATTTT.

The chain employs TRBV5-4 and TRBJ2-1; TRBD2 agrees at 7 bases. The CDR3 has 15 amino acids. V was clipped by 0 bases and J by 7 bases; unmatched bases: 7. CDR1 and CDR2 (germline): SGHNT, YYREEE (reference sequence). The CDR3 region is CASSLDLAAQNEQFF. In DNA form, the CDR3 reads TGTGCCAGCAGCTTGGATCTAGCGGCCCAGAATGAGCAGTTCTTC.

This rearrangement joins TRBV9 to TRBJ1-1; D gene unclear. Trimming took 4 bases from V and 5 from J, leaving 9 bases between them. Germline-derived CDR1 and CDR2 are SGDLS and YYNGEE. There are 12 residues in the CDR3. CDR3 amino acids: CASSPRGTEAFF. Here the CDR3 DNA reads TGTGCCAGCAGCCCCCGAGGGACTGAAGCTTTCTTT. Based on the CDR3 plus reference TRBV9 and TRBJ1-1, the full variable domain is DSGVTQTPKHLITATGQRVTLRCSPRSGDLSVYWYQQSLDQGLQFLIQYYNGEERAKGNILERFSAQQFPDLHSELNLSSLELGDSALYFCASSPRGTEAFFGQGTRLTVV.

The chain couples TRBV15 to TRBJ2-1; no reliable D call. The V end was cut by 5 bases, the J end by 0 bases, with 17 bases between. The CDR3 spans 17 residues. From germline, CDR1 is LNHNV and CDR2 YYDKDF (reference sequence). CDR3 coding DNA: TGTGCCACCAGCCATCTAGACTGGGGTAGCTCCTACAATGAGCAGTTCTTC. Translating it yields CATSHLDWGSSYNEQFF.

The chain combines TRBV19 with TRBJ1-2; weak D call: TRBD1 (6 bases). Trimming took 5 bases from V and 2 from J, leaving 9 bases between them. Germline V CDR1 and CDR2: LNHDA, SQIVND (reference sequence). The CDR3 is made up of 13 amino acids. The CDR3 sequence: CASSQDRNYGYTF. In DNA form, the CDR3 reads TGTGCCAGTAGTCAAGACAGGAACTATGGCTACACCTTC.

In regard to this clone: Additional DNA sequences in this sample encode the identical CDR3. The chain carries TRBV18 and TRBJ2-3; 15 bases are a match to TRBD2. The V and J ends lost 0 bases and 5 bases, in that order; junction bases with no gene match: 0. Germline CDR1 KGHSH, CDR2 LQKENI. CDR3 length: 16 amino acids. The CDR3, as DNA: TGTGCCAGCTCACCACCGGGACTAGCGGGGGGAGATACGCAGTATTTT. Its protein is CASSPPGLAGGDTQYF. The variable domain in full, completed from reference TRBV18 and TRBJ2-3, reads NAGVMQNPRHLVRRRGQEARLRCSPMKGHSHVYWYRQLPEEGLKFMVYLQKENIIDESGMPKERFSAEFPKEGPSILRIQQVVRGDSAAYFCASSPPGLAGGDTQYFGPGTRLTVL.

This clone is a singleton in its sample. The chain joins TRBV5-6 to TRBJ2-1; the D gene is possibly TRBD1 (7 bases). V was shortened by 2 bases and J by 8 bases, with 14 bases between the two germline ends. Germline V gene data show CDR1 as SGHDT and CDR2 as YYEEEE. There are 14 residues in the CDR3. CDR3 DNA: TGTGCCAGCAGCTTACTCCAGGGGGGTGATGAGCAGTTCTTC. Translating gives CASSLLQGGDEQFF.

The CDR3 sequence is CASSPGQGYEKLFF. CDR3 coding DNA: TGTGCCAGCAGCCCGGGACAGGGATATGAAAAACTGTTTTTT. The V and J genes are TRBV9 and TRBJ1-4; the match to TRBD1 covers 9 bases. Germline V gene lookup returns CDR1 SGDLS and CDR2 YYNGEE. The CDR3 loop spans 14 amino acids. The V gene end was trimmed by 4 bases and the J gene end by 6 bases; junction bases not matched to a gene: 4.

This rearrangement joins TRBV5-6 to TRBJ2-1; perhaps TRBD2 as D (5 bases). Germline CDR1 SGHDT, CDR2 YYEEEE. Trimming removed 5 bases from V and 0 bases from J, with 12 bases in between. The CDR3 is made up of 15 amino acids. CDR3 residues: CASRRTASSYNEQFF. The CDR3 DNA sequence: TGTGCCAGCAGGCGGACTGCCAGCTCCTACAATGAGCAGTTCTTC. Together with reference TRBV5-6 and TRBJ2-1, the CDR3 gives the full variable domain: DAGVTQSPTHLIKTRGQQVTLRCSPKSGHDTVSWYQQALGQGPQFIFQYYEEEERQRGNFPDRFSGHQFPNYSSELNVNALLLGDSALYLCASRRTASSYNEQFFGPGTRLTVL.

V and J are TRBV30 and TRBJ1-2, with a possible D match to TRBD1 (6 bases). The germline V gene has CDR1 GTSNPN and CDR2 SVGIG (reference sequence). The V gene lost 1 base and the J gene lost 7 bases, with 10 bases spanning the gap. This CDR3 is built from 12 residues. CDR3 sequence: CAWSETGAGYTF. DNA of the CDR3: TGTGCCTGGAGTGAGACGGGGGCTGGCTACACCTTC.

The V and J genes are TRBV2 and TRBJ1-6, with D possibly matching TRBD1 (5 bases). The germline V gene encodes CDR1 SNHLY and CDR2 FYNNEI. V shed 1 base and J shed 15 bases, with 16 bases lying between them. The CDR3 runs 14 residues. CDR3: CASSEEREGARLHF. The CDR3 DNA reads TGTGCCAGCAGTGAAGAACGGGAAGGGGCTCGCCTCCACTTT.

The V call is TRBV6-1, the J call TRBJ1-5; 7 bases line up with TRBD1. V lost 8 bases, J lost 6 bases, and 4 bases stayed unmatched. Germline V gene sequence: CDR1 MNHNS, CDR2 SASEGT. The CDR3 runs to 12 residues. CDR3 DNA sequence: TGTGCCAGCCTCGACAGGGTTCAGCCCCAGCATTTT. This translates into CASLDRVQPQHF.

This chain joins TRBV15 and TRBJ1-2; D not certain. The CDR3 is 13 residues long. CDR1 and CDR2 from the germline V gene are LNHNV and YYDKDF (reference sequence). V was shortened by 5 bases and J by 2 bases, with 9 bases between the two germline ends. CDR3 region: CATSVGENYGYTF. The CDR3 DNA is TGTGCCACCAGCGTAGGTGAAAACTATGGCTACACCTTC.

About this clone itself: Different DNA sequences within this sample yield the same CDR3. The V and J genes are TRBV19 and TRBJ2-5; a possible D gene is TRBD1 (6 bases). Trimming removed 1 base at V and 2 bases at J, with 11 bases between. The CDR3 is 15 amino acids. Germline V gene lookup returns CDR1 LNHDA and CDR2 SQIVND (reference sequence). The CDR3 sequence is CASSIGTGSQETQYF. DNA for the CDR3: TGTGCCAGTAGTATAGGTACAGGGAGTCAAGAGACCCAGTACTTC.

The chain combines TRBV6-6 with TRBJ2-7; 9 bases agree with TRBD1. Germline-derived CDR1 and CDR2 are MNHNY and SVGAGI (reference sequence). The V gene end was trimmed by 6 bases and the J gene end by 7 bases; junction bases not matched to a gene: 13. This CDR3 contains 15 residues. The CDR3 nucleotides are TGTGCCAGCAGGGGTGTGGGACAGGGATTGCGTGAGCAGTACTTC. It yields the protein CASRGVGQGLREQYF.

This rearrangement joins TRBV4-2 to TRBJ1-1; perhaps TRBD1 as D (5 bases). V was pared by 0 bases and J by 1 base, with 15 bases between. Per germline, CDR1 LGHNA and CDR2 YNFKEQ. This CDR3 has 17 amino acids. CDR3 sequence: CASSQEGAGQGNTEAFF. The DNA of the CDR3 is TGTGCCAGCAGCCAAGAAGGGGCAGGCCAGGGGAACACTGAAGCTTTCTTT.

The rearrangement links TRBV9 to TRBJ1-6, with unresolved D. The CDR3 consists of 17 residues. The V and J ends lost 0 bases and 0 bases respectively, with 10 bases between them. Germline values: CDR1 SGDLS, CDR2 YYNGEE. CDR3 in amino acids: CASSVGSGFSYNSPLHF. The CDR3 nucleotides read TGTGCCAGCAGCGTAGGTTCCGGCTTCTCCTATAATTCACCCCTCCACTTT.